Below, 28 T cell receptor beta chains from the same sample are listed, as sequenced in a study of T-cell memory formation after mild COVID-19. TCRdb passed the 5' RACE reads through MiXCR, listing each CDR3 protein once. There are about 430,000 distinct CDR3 sequences in the sample; roughly 24% occur only once, and around 8.7% lies in the top ten. The source material was PBMCs or a T cell subset sorted from them (not recorded which). Receptors originate from an adult woman who had mild COVID-19 (a few samples of this study predate the infection). Cell type and time point are not known.

V gene TRBV20-1 combines with J gene TRBJ2-1, with 7 bases identical to TRBD2. This CDR3 region has 15 residues. V shed 0 bases and J 6 bases; nucleotides not matched to a gene: 8. CDR1 is DFQATT and CDR2 is SNEGSKA in the germline V gene (reference sequence). CDR3 region: CSARDPRLAGNEQFF. CDR3 bases: TGCAGTGCTAGAGATCCTAGACTAGCAGGCAATGAGCAGTTCTTC.

This clonotype was counted only a few times. The chain is built from TRBV2 and TRBJ2-2; 7 bases agree with TRBD1. Germline values: CDR1 SNHLY, CDR2 FYNNEI. The length of the CDR3 is 16 residues. Trimming took 5 bases from V and 0 from J; bases not matched to a gene: 6. CDR3 protein: CASSKTGQPNTGELFF. CDR3 nucleotides: TGTGCCAGCAGTAAAACGGGACAGCCGAACACCGGGGAGCTGTTTTTT.

For this clonotype: Given a much more abundant clone one base away, this may be a read error. The chain couples TRBV11-3 to TRBJ2-5; no clear D. V lost 3 bases and J 5 bases, leaving 7 bases between the germline ends. Germline V gene lookup returns CDR1 SGHNT and CDR2 YENEEA. The CDR3 has 12 residues. The DNA for the CDR3 is TGTGCCAGCAGCTTGGGCATCGAGACCCAGTACTTC. Translated, it gives CASSLGIETQYF.

This clonotype was observed many times. The gene calls are TRBV6-2 or TRBV6-3 and TRBJ1-2; perhaps TRBD1 as D (6 bases). The V and J ends lost 6 bases and 2 bases respectively, with 10 bases between them. Looked up from germline, CDR1 is MNHEY and CDR2 is SVGEGT. This CDR3 is built from 13 residues. CDR3 region: CASRPTGNYGYTF. DNA for the CDR3: TGTGCCAGCAGGCCCACAGGGAACTATGGCTACACCTTC.

The chain couples TRBV11-2 to TRBJ2-7, with D possibly TRBD1 on 6 matching bases. Trimming shortened V by 5 bases and J by 7 bases, and 18 bases separated the two germline ends. This CDR3 contains 14 residues. From germline, CDR1 is SGHAT and CDR2 FQNNGV. In nucleotides, the CDR3 is TGTGCCAGCAGCACAGGGACATCCGCGGAGGAGCAGTACTTC. It encodes CASSTGTSAEEQYF.

This chain connects TRBV11-2 to TRBJ1-6, with D perhaps TRBD1 (5 bases). V dropped 4 bases and J dropped 10 bases, with 14 bases sitting between them. The CDR3 is 14 residues long. The germline gives CDR1 SGHAT, CDR2 FQNNGV. CDR3 nucleotide sequence: TGTGCCAGCAGCTATCGGGACCTCGGGTCACCCCTCCACTTT. It codes for CASSYRDLGSPLHF.

This clonotype was detected ten times or more. The chain is built from TRBV7-2 and TRBJ1-2, with D tentatively TRBD1 (5 bases). V was shortened by 5 bases and J by 7 bases, with 14 bases between the two germline ends. CDR1 is SGHTA, CDR2 FQGNSA, per germline. The CDR3 loop spans 13 amino acids. CDR3 sequence reads: CASSPSRVVGYTF. The DNA for the CDR3 is TGTGCCAGCAGCCCATCCAGGGTGGTTGGCTACACCTTC.

A few counts support this clonotype. The chain carries TRBV18 and TRBJ2-1; D is uncertain. The CDR3 is 20 amino acids. CDR1 is KGHSH, CDR2 LQKENI, per germline. Trimming shortened V by 1 base and J by 0 bases, and 22 bases separated the two germline ends. CDR3 in DNA: TGTGCCAGCTCACCACGAGACCCAGACGTGGTAGCAGCCTCCTACAATGAGCAGTTCTTC. This gives the protein CASSPRDPDVVAASYNEQFF.

In this sample, this clonotype turned up a few times. V gene TRBV5-6 combines with J gene TRBJ1-2, with 7 bases matching TRBD1. With V trimmed by 2 bases and J by 10 bases, 8 bases remained unmatched. CDR1 SGHDT and CDR2 YYEEEE come from the germline V gene. The CDR3 runs 13 residues. The CDR3 protein is CASSFGQAWVYTF. The CDR3 DNA reads as TGTGCCAGCAGCTTCGGACAGGCCTGGGTCTACACCTTC. The full variable domain, with the rest looked up from reference TRBV5-6 and TRBJ1-2, is DAGVTQSPTHLIKTRGQQVTLRCSPKSGHDTVSWYQQALGQGPQFIFQYYEEEERQRGNFPDRFSGHQFPNYSSELNVNALLLGDSALYLCASSFGQAWVYTFGSGTRLTVV.

V and J are TRBV12-3 or TRBV12-4 and TRBJ1-3; TRBD1 might be the D (5 bases). V dropped 3 bases and J dropped 8 bases, with 20 bases sitting between them. This CDR3 is built from 16 residues. CDR3 nucleotide sequence: TGTGCCAGCAGTTTGTTTTCAGGGTTAGGTACAGACACCATATATTTT. It specifies CASSLFSGLGTDTIYF.

The chain couples TRBV4-1 to TRBJ2-3; D call uncertain. Trimming removed 0 bases at V and 1 base at J, with 14 bases between. This CDR3 is 17 amino acids long. From germline, CDR1 is MGHRA and CDR2 YSYEKL. CDR3 region: CASSQERLGIRTDTQYF. Here the CDR3 DNA reads TGCGCCAGCAGCCAAGAAAGATTGGGGATCCGCACAGATACGCAGTATTTT.

This clonotype has a handful of counts. This sequence joins TRBV6-4 and TRBJ2-1; D is perhaps TRBD1 (6 bases). This CDR3 contains 14 residues. Trimming cost V 6 bases and J 0 bases, with 9 bases left between them. Per the germline V gene, CDR1 is MRHNA and CDR2 is SNTAGT. The CDR3 DNA reads as TGTGCCAGCAGCCGGGACACCTCCTACAATGAGCAGTTCTTC. Translation gives CASSRDTSYNEQFF.

This clonotype was seen more than once but under ten times. This chain links TRBV20-1 with TRBJ2-7, with a weak D call TRBD2 (6 bases). The CDR3 runs to 11 residues. Looked up from germline, CDR1 is DFQATT and CDR2 is SNEGSKA (reference sequence). V was pared by 6 bases and J by 9 bases, with 15 bases between. The CDR3 is CSARGDTRQYF. For the CDR3, the DNA is TGCAGTGCCCGCGGGGATACTAGGCAGTACTTC.

The J gene is TRBJ2-1, the V gene TRBV7-8; 8 nucleotides align to TRBD1. With V trimmed by 5 bases and J by 8 bases, 8 bases remained unmatched. CDR1 is SGHVS, CDR2 FQNEAQ, per germline. This CDR3 region has 14 residues. The CDR3 DNA is TGTGCCAGCAGCCCGATTGGACAGGGTGATGAGCAGTTCTTC. Encoded protein: CASSPIGQGDEQFF.

This clonotype showed up just a few times. The chain has TRBV7-9 and TRBJ1-5; 11 positions agree with TRBD1. Looked up from germline, CDR1 is SEHNR and CDR2 is FQNEAQ (reference sequence). V lost 5 bases and J lost 6; bases outside the gene matches: 6. This CDR3 is built from 15 residues. The CDR3 DNA is TGTGCCAGCAGCCAAACCGGGACAGGGGGTCAGCCCCAGCATTTT. It encodes CASSQTGTGGQPQHF.

The chain joins TRBV5-1 to TRBJ2-7; 7 bases map to TRBD2. This CDR3 contains 14 residues. The junction had 5 bases not matched to a gene; V was cut back by 3 bases and J by 2 bases. CDR1 is SGHRS and CDR2 is YFSETQ in the germline V gene. The CDR3 region is CASSWAGEAYEQYF. In DNA, the CDR3 is TGCGCCAGCAGCTGGGCGGGAGAAGCCTACGAGCAGTACTTC.

This clonotype has only a few counts. V usage is TRBV4-2 and J usage is TRBJ1-5, with a tentative D call TRBD1 (6 bases). Germline lookup yields CDR1 LGHNA and CDR2 YNFKEQ. The V end was cut by 0 bases, the J end by 6 bases, with 18 bases between. The CDR3 extends over 17 amino acids. The CDR3 bases are TGTGCCAGCAGCCAAGATCCCGGGGGGCCGGCTGGTCAGCCCCAGCATTTT. This translates into CASSQDPGGPAGQPQHF.

This clonotype was counted between two and nine times. The V and J genes are TRBV6-2 or TRBV6-3 and TRBJ2-5, with a weak D call TRBD1 (5 bases). The CDR3 extends over 14 amino acids. The V end was cut by 2 bases, the J end by 5 bases, with 12 bases between. Germline V gene lookup returns CDR1 MNHEY and CDR2 SVGEGT. The CDR3 spells CASSYGAPAETQYF. CDR3 nucleotide sequence: TGTGCCAGCAGTTACGGGGCCCCCGCGGAGACCCAGTACTTC.

The V and J genes are TRBV7-8 and TRBJ2-2, with D perhaps matching TRBD2 (5 bases). The CDR3 is 14 amino acids. Trimming removed 5 bases at V and 7 bases at J, with 14 bases between. Germline CDR1 SGHVS, CDR2 FQNEAQ. CDR3 amino acids: CASSRGRFGGELFF. As DNA, the CDR3 is TGTGCCAGCAGCCGAGGGCGGTTCGGCGGGGAGCTGTTTTTT.

This clonotype was counted a few times. This chain links TRBV10-3 with TRBJ1-2, with 8 nucleotides matching TRBD1. The CDR3 loop spans 15 amino acids. The V segment lost 8 bases and the J segment 4 bases; nucleotides outside the gene matches: 12. From germline, CDR1 is ENHRY and CDR2 SYGVKD. The CDR3 DNA follows: TGTGCCATCGGTCCGACAGGGGCGCCCTTCTATGGCTACACCTTC. Translating it yields CAIGPTGAPFYGYTF.

This chain joins TRBV9 and TRBJ2-3; no firm D call. The CDR3 has 14 residues. Trimming took 0 bases from V and 0 from J, leaving 5 bases between them. Germline CDR1 SGDLS, CDR2 YYNGEE. CDR3 sequence (DNA): TGTGCCAGCAGCGTAGCACAGAGCACAGATACGCAGTATTTT. Translation: CASSVAQSTDTQYF.

Only a few counts were recorded for this clonotype. The V and J genes are TRBV5-1 and TRBJ2-3; 14 nucleotides match TRBD2. CDR1 SGHRS and CDR2 YFSETQ come from the germline V gene. J lost 4 bases, V lost 2 bases, and 3 bases had no gene match. This CDR3 is built from 16 residues. This chain's CDR3 is CASSLGTSGSPDTQYF. The CDR3 DNA reads as TGCGCCAGCAGCTTAGGGACTAGCGGGAGCCCAGATACGCAGTATTTT.

This clonotype turned up a few times. The chain is built from TRBV18 and TRBJ1-1; 7 bases map to TRBD1. V shed 3 bases and J 1 base; nucleotides not matched to a gene: 5. CDR3 length: 15 residues. CDR1 is KGHSH and CDR2 is LQKENI in the germline V gene. CDR3 sequence: CASSPRDSWNTEAFF. The CDR3 DNA follows: TGTGCCAGCTCACCCCGGGACAGCTGGAACACTGAAGCTTTCTTT.

The chain links TRBV24-1 to TRBJ2-5; D is tentatively TRBD1 or TRBD2 (5 bases each). Looked up from germline, CDR1 is KGHDR and CDR2 is SFDVKD. The CDR3 has 14 residues. Trimming removed 5 bases from V and 1 base from J, with 10 bases in between. CDR3 residues: CATSVGDLQETQYF. DNA for the CDR3: TGTGCCACCAGTGTAGGGGACCTCCAAGAGACCCAGTACTTC.

In this sample, this clonotype turned up a few times. CDR3 DNA: TGTGCCAGCAGCAGGGACGGTGGTAGGTGGGAAAAACTGTTTTTT. It is translated as CASSRDGGRWEKLFF. This sequence joins TRBV6-5 and TRBJ1-4, with a tentative D call TRBD1 (5 bases). The CDR3 sequence is 15 residues long. V was cut by 6 bases and J by 8 bases, with 19 bases left in between. Per the germline V gene, CDR1 is MNHEY and CDR2 is SVGAGI.

J is TRBJ2-1 and V is TRBV20-1; 14 nucleotides align to TRBD2. CDR3 length: 14 residues. Germline lookup yields CDR1 DFQATT and CDR2 SNEGSKA (reference sequence). With V trimmed by 5 bases and J by 9 bases, 6 bases remained unmatched. The CDR3 DNA follows: TGCAGTGCTCAGGGGACTAGCGGGAGTAGTGAGCAGTTCTTC. As protein: CSAQGTSGSSEQFF.

This clonotype was seen a handful of times. The rearrangement links TRBV12-3 or TRBV12-4 to TRBJ2-3, with 9 bases fitting TRBD1. The CDR3 spans 17 residues. The J segment lost 6 bases and the V segment lost 1 base, leaving 11 bases of the junction unmatched. CDR3 region: CASSLGGTGTGADTQYF. The CDR3 DNA sequence: TGTGCCAGCAGTTTAGGAGGGACAGGGACCGGCGCGGATACGCAGTATTTT.

This clonotype has a handful of counts. This chain joins TRBV4-1 and TRBJ2-7; a possible D gene is TRBD2 (6 bases). The length of the CDR3 is 16 residues. V was cut by 4 bases and J by 0 bases, with 16 bases left in between. Germline-derived CDR1 and CDR2 are MGHRA and YSYEKL. The CDR3 is CASSPTPGEGSYEQYF. CDR3 coding DNA: TGCGCCAGCAGCCCAACCCCGGGGGAAGGCTCCTACGAGCAGTACTTC.